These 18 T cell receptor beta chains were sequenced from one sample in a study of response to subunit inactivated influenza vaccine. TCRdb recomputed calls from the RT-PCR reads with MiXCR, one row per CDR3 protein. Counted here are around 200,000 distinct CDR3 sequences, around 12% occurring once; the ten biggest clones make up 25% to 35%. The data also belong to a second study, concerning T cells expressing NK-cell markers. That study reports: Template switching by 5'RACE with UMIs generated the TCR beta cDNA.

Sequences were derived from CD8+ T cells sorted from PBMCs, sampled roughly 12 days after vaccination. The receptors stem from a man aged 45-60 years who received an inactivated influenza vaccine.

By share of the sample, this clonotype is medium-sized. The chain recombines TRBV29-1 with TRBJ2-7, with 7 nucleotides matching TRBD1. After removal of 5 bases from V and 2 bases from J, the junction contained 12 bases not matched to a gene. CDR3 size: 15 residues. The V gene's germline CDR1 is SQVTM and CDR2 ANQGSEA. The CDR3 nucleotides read TGCAGCGTTCGTGTGCGCACAGGGGAGACCTACGAGCAGTACTTC. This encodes CSVRVRTGETYEQYF.

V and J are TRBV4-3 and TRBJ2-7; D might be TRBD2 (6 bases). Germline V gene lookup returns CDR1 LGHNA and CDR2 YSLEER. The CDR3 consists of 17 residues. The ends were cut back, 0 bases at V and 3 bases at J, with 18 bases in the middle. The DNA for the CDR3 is TGCGCCAGCAGCCAAGAACGTGGCGGGGTCATACACTACGAGCAGTACTTC. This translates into CASSQERGGVIHYEQYF.

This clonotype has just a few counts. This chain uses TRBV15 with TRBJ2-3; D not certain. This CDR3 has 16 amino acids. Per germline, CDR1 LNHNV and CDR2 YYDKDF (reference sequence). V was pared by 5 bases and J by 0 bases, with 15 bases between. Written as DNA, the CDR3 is TGTGCCACCAGCTATGGGGAACGGGTTAGCACAGATACGCAGTATTTT. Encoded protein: CATSYGERVSTDTQYF.

The CDR3 sequence: CASSLDWDLYGANVLTF. CDR3 DNA sequence: TGTGCCAGCAGCTTAGATTGGGATCTGTATGGGGCCAACGTCCTGACTTTC. The gene calls are TRBV11-2 and TRBJ2-6; unclear D gene. Trimming took 0 bases from V and 3 from J, leaving 12 bases between them. This CDR3 is 17 amino acids long. Germline-derived CDR1 and CDR2 are SGHAT and FQNNGV. Combining the CDR3 with reference TRBV11-2 and TRBJ2-6 gives the whole variable domain EAGVAQSPRYKIIEKRQSVAFWCNPISGHATLYWYQQILGQGPKLLIQFQNNGVVDDSQLPKDRFSAERLKGVDSTLKIQPAKLEDSAVYLCASSLDWDLYGANVLTFGAGSRLTVL.

Written as DNA, the CDR3 is TGTGCCAGCAGTTGGACTAACGTTCCCTTACGGGAGCAGTTCTTC. Amino acids: CASSWTNVPLREQFF. The chain recombines TRBV27 with TRBJ2-1, with a tentative D call TRBD2 (6 bases). CDR3 size: 15 residues. Trimming took 4 bases from V and 10 from J, leaving 20 bases between them. CDR1 is MNHEY and CDR2 is SMNVEV in the germline V gene (reference sequence).

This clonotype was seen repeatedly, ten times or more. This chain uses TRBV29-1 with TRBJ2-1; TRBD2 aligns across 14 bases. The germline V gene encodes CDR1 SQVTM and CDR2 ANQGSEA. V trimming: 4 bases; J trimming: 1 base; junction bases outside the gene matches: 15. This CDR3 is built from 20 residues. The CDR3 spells CSVVQAGTSGRGGSYNEQFF. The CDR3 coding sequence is TGCAGCGTTGTGCAAGCCGGGACTAGCGGGAGAGGTGGATCCTACAATGAGCAGTTCTTC.

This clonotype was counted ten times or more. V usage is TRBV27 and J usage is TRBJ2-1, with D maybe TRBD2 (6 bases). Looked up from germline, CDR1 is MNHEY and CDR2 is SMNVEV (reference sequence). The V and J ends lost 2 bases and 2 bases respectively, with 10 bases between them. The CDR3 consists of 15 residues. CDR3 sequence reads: CASSLAGFAYNEQFF. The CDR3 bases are TGTGCCAGCAGTTTAGCGGGGTTTGCCTACAATGAGCAGTTCTTC.

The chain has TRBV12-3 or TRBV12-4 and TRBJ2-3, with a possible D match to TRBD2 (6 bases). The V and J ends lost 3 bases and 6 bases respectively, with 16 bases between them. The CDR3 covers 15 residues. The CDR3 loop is CASSFILGEADTQYF. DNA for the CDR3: TGTGCCAGCAGTTTTATATTGGGGGAGGCGGATACGCAGTATTTT.

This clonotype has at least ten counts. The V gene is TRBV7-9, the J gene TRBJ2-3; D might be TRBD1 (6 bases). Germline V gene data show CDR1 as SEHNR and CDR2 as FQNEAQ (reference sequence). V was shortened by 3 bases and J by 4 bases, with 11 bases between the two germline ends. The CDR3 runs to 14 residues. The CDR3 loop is CASSLDSPPDTQYF. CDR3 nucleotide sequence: TGTGCCAGCAGCTTGGACAGCCCCCCAGATACGCAGTATTTT.

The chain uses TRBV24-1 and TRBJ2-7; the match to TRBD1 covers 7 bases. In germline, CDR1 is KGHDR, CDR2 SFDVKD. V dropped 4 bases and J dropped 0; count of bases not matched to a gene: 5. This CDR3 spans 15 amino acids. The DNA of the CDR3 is TGTGCCACCAGTGAGGGGACAGCGAGCTCCTACGAGCAGTACTTC. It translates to CATSEGTASSYEQYF.

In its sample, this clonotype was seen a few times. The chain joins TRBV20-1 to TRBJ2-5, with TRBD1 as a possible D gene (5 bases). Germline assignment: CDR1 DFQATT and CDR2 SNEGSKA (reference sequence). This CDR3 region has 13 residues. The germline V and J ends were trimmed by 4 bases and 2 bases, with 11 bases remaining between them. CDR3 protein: CSATLGLQETQYF. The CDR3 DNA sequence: TGCAGTGCTACATTGGGGCTGCAAGAGACCCAGTACTTC.

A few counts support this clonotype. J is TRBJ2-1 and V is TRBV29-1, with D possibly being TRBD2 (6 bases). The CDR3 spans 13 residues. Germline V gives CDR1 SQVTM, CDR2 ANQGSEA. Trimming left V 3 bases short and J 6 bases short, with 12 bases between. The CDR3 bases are TGCAGCGTTGATTCGGGGGAGGTCAATGAGCAGTTCTTC. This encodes CSVDSGEVNEQFF.

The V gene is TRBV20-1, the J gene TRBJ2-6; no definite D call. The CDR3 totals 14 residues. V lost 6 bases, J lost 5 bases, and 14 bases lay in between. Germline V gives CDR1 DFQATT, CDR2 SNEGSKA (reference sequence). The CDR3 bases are TGCAGTGCGCCGTCTATCGACCGGGCCAACGTCCTGACTTTC. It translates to CSAPSIDRANVLTF.

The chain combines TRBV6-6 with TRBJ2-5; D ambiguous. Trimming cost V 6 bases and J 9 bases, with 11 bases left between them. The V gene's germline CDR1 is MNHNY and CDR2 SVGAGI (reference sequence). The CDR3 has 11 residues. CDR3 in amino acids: CASRASEAQYF. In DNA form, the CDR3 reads TGTGCCAGCAGGGCAAGTGAGGCCCAGTACTTC.

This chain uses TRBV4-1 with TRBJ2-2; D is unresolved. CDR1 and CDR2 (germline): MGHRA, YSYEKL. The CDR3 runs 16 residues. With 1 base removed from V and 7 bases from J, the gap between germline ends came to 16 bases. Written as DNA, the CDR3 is TGCGCCAGCAGCCAAGGAGTATTGTCCCCGGGCGGGGAGCTGTTTTTT. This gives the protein CASSQGVLSPGGELFF.

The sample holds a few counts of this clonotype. CDR3 sequence: CASSSKQGAQRYEQYF. The CDR3 nucleotides are TGTGCCAGCAGTTCAAAACAGGGGGCTCAGCGGTACGAGCAGTACTTC. The genes are TRBV27 and TRBJ2-7; TRBD1 aligns across 9 bases. The V and J ends lost 4 bases and 4 bases, in that order; junction bases with no gene match: 11. The CDR3 totals 16 residues. Per germline, CDR1 MNHEY and CDR2 SMNVEV (reference sequence).

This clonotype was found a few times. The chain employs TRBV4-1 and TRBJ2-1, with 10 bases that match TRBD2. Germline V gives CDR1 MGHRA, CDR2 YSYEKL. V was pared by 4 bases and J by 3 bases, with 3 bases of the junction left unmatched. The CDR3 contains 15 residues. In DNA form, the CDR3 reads TGCGCCAGCAGCCCAAGGACTAGCGGCTACAATGAGCAGTTCTTC. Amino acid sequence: CASSPRTSGYNEQFF.

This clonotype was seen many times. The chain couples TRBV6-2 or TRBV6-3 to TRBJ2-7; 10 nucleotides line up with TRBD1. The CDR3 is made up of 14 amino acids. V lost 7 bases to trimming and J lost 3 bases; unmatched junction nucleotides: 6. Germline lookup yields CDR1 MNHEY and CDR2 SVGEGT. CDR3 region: CASTPDRGYYEQYF. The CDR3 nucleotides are TGTGCCAGCACCCCGGACAGGGGGTACTACGAGCAGTACTTC.